This T cell receptor (beta chain) was obtained from a study of blood T cell repertoires in COVID-19. Method: immunoSEQ multiplex PCR; TCRdb's copy keeps in-frame clones and lacks some. Here the sample spans about 400,000 clones, approximately 88% being singletons. This CDR3 contains 14 residues. Germline-derived CDR1 and CDR2 are LGHDT and YNNKEL (reference sequence). The V gene lost 3 bases and the J gene lost 6 bases, with 14 bases spanning the gap. The chain uses TRBV3-1 (or the pseudogene TRBV3-2) and TRBJ1-2; D is possibly TRBD1 (5 bases). This TCR was recovered from a man aged 40-49 years with acute or convalescent COVID-19. The sequenced sample consisted of peripheral blood. CDR3 nucleotide sequence: TGTGCCAGCAGCCATGGGCAGGGTGCGGATGGCTACACCTTC. It codes for CASSHGQGADGYTF.